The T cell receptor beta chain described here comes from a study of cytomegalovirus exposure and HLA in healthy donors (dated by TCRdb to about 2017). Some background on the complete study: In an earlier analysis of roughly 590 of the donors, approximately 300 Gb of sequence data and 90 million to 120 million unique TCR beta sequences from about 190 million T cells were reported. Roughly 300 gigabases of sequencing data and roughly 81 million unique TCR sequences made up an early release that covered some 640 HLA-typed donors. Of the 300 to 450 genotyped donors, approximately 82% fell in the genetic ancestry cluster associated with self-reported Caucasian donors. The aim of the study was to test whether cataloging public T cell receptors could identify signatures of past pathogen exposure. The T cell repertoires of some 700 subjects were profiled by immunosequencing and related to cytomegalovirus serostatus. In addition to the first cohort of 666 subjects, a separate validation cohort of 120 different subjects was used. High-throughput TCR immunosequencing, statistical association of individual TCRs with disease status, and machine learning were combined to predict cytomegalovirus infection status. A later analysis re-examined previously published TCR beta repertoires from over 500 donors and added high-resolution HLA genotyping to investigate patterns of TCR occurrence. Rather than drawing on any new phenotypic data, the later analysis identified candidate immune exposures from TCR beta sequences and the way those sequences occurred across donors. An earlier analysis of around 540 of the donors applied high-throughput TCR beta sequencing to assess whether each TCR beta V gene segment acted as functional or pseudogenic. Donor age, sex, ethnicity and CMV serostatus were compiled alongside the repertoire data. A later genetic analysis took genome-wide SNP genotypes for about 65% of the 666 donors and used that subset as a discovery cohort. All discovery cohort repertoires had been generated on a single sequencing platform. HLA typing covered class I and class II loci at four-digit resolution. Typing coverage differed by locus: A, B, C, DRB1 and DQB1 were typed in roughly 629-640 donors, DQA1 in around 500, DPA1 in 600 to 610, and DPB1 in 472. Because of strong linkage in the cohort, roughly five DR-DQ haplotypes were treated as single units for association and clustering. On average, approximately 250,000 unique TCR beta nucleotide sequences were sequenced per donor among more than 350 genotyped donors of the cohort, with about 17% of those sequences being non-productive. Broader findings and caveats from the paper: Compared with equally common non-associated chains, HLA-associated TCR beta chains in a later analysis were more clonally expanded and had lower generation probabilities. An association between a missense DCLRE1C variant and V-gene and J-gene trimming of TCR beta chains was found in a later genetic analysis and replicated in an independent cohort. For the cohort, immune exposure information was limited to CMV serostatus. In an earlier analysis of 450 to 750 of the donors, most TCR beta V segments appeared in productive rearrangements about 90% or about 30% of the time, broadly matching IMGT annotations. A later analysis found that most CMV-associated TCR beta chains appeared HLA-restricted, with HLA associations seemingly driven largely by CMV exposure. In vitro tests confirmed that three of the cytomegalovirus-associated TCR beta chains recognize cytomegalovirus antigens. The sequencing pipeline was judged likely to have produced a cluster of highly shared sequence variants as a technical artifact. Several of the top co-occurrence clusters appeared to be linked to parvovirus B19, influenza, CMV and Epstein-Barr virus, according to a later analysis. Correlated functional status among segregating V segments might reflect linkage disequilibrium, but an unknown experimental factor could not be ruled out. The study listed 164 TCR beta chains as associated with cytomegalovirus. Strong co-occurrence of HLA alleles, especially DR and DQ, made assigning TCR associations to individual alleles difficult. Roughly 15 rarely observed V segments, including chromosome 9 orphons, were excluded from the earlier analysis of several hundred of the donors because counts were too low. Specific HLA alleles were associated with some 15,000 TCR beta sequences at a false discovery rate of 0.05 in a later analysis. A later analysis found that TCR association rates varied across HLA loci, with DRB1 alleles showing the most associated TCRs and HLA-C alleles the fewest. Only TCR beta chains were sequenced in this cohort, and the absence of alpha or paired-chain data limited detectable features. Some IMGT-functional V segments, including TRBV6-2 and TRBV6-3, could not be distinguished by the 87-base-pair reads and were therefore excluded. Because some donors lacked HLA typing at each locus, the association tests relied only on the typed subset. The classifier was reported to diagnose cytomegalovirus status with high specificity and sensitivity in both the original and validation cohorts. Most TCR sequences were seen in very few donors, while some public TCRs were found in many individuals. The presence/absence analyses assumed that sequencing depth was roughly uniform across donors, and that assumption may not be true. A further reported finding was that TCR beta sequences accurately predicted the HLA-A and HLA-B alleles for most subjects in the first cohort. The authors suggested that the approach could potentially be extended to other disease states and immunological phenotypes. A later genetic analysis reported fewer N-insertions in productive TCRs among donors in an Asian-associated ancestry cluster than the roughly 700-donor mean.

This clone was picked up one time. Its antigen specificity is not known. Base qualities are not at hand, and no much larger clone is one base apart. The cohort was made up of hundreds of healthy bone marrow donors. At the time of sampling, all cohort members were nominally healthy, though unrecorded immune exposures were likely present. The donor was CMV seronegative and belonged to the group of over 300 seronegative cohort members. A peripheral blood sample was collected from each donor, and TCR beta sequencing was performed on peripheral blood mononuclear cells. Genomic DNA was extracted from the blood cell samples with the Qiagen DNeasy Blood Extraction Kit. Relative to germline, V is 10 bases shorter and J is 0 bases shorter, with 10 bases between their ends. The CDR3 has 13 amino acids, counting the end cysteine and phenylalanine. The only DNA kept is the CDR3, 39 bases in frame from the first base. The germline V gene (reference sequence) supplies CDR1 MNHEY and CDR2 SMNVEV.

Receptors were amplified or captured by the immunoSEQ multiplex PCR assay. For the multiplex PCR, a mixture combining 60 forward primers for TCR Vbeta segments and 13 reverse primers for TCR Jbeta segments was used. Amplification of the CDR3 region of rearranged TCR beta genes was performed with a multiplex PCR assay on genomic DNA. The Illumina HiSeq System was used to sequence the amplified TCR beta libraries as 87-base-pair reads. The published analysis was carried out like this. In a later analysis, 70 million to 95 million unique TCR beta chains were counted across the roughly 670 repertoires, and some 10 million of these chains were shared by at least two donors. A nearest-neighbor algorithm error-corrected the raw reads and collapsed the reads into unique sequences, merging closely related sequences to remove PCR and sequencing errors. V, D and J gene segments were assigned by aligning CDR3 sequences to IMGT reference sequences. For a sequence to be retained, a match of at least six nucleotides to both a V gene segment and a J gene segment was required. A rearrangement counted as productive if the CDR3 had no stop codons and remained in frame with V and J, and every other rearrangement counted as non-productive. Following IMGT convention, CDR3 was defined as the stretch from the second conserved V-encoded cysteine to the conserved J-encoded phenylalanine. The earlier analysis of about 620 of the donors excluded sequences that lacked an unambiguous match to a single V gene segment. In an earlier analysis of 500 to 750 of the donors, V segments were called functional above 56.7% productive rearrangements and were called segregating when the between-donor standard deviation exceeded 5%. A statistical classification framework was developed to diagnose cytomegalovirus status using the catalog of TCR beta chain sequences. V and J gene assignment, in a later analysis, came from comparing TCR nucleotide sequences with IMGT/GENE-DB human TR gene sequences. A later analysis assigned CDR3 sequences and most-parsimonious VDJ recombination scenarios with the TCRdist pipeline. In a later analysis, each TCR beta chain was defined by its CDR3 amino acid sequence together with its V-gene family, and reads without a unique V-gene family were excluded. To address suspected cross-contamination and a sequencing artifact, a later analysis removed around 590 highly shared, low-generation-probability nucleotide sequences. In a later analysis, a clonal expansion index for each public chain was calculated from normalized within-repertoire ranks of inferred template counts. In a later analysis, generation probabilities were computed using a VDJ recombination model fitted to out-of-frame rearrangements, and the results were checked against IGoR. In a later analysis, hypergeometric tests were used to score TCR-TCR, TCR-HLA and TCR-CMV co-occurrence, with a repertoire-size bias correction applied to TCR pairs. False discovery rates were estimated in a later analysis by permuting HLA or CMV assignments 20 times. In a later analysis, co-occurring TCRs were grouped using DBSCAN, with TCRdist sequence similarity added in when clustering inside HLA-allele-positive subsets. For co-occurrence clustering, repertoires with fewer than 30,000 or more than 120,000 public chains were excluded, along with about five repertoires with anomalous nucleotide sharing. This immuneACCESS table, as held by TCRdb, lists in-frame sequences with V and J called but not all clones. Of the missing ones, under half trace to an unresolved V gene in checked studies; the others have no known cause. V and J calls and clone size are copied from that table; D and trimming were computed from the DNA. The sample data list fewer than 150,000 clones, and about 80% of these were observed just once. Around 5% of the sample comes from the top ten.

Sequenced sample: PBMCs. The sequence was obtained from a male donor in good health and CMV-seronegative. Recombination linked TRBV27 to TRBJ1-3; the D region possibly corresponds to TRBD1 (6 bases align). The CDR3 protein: CATRGSSGNTIYF. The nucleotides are TGTGCCACCAGGGGCTCCTCTGGAAACACCATATATTTT.